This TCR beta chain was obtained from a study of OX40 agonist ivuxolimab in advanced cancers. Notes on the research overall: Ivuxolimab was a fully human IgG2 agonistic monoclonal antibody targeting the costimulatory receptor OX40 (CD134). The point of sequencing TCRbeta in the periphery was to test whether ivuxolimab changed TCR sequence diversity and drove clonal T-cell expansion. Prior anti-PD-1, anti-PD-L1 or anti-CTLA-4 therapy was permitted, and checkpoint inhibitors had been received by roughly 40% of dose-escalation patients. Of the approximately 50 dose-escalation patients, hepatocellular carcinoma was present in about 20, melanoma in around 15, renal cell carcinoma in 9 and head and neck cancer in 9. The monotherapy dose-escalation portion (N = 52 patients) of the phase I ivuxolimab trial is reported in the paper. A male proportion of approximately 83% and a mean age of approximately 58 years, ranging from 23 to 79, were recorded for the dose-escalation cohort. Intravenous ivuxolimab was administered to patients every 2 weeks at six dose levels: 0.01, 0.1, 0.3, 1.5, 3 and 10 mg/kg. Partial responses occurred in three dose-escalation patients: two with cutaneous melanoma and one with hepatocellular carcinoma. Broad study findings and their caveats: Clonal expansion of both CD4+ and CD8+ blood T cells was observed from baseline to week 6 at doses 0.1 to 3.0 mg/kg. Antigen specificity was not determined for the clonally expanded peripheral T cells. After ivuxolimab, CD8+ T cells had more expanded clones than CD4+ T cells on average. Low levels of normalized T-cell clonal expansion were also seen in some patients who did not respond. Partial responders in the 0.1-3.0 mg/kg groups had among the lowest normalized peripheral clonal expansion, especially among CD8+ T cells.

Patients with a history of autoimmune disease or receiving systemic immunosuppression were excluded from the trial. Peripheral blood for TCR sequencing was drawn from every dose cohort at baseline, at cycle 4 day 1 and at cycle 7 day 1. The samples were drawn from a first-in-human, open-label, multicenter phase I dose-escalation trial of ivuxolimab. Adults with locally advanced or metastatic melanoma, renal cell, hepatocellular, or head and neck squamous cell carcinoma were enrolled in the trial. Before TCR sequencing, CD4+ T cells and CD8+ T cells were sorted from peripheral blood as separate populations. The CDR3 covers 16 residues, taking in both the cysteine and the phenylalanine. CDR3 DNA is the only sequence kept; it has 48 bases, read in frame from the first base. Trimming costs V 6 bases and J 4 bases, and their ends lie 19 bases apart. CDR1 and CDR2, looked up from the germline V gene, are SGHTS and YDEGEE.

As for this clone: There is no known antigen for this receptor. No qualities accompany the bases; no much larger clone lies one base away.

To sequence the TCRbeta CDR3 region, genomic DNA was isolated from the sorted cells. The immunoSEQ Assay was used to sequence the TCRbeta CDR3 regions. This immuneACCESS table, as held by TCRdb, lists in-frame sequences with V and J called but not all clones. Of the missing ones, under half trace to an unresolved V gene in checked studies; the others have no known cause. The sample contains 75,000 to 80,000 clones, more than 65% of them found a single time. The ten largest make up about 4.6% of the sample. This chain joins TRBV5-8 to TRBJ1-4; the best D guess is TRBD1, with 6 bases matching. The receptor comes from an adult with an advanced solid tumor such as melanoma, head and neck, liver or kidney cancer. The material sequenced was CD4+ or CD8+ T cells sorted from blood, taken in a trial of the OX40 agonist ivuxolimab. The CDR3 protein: CASTYFSGTRNEKLFF. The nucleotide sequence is TGTGCCAGCACTTATTTTTCCGGGACACGTAATGAAAAACTGTTTTTT.